This entry is about one T cell receptor beta chain. J gave up 8 bases and V 5 bases, and 8 bases lay outside the gene matches. Germline V CDR1 and CDR2: SGHAT, FQNNGV. This CDR3 region has 13 residues. TCRdb re-called the RT-PCR reads with MiXCR, one entry per CDR3 protein. The repertoire holds some 200,000 distinct CDR3 sequences, with approximately 41% as singletons. These data belong to a study of patients and donors after allogeneic stem cell transplantation. This sequence originates from a human donor who was either an allogeneic HSCT recipient or a stem cell or donor lymphocyte infusion donor (not recorded which). It is not recorded whose cells these are; they may come from a transplant donor. The specimen sequenced was blood, either unsorted or a sorted T cell fraction (not recorded which). The chain joins TRBV11-2 to TRBJ1-2, with 7 bases that match TRBD1. For the CDR3, the DNA is TGTGCCAGCAGCCATCTCGACAGGGAGGGCTACACCTTC. It yields the protein CASSHLDREGYTF.